This record looks at one TCR beta chain sequence and its context. There are a few counts of this clone. This clone's antigen is unknown. It has no much larger one-base neighbor in the sample; base qualities were not kept. These data belong to a study of blood T cell repertoires in COVID-19 (TCRdb year 2020). Study-level background: Samples from collaborators originated in the United States, Italy and Spain and spanned both the acute and convalescent phases of COVID-19. Subjects who had been exposed to COVID-19, were actively infected with it, or had recovered from it provided the deeply sampled blood TCRbeta repertoires that made up the dataset. Where available, HLA class I and class II types were taken from metadata supplied by the sample provider and were not determined by assay-based typing. The material from the prospective study consisted of cDNA or gDNA derived from T cells, B-cell-depleted T cells, or PBMCs. The repertoires were released in a freely available public database intended as a resource for research on the immune response to SARS-CoV-2. The samples were drawn from the first 160 participants of the ongoing ImmuneRACE study and from 1,254 subjects provided by 6 global collaborators. Nearly every sample came with metadata listing a de-identified subject ID, COVID-19 status, age in years and sex. What the study reported, not specific to this receptor: The quantity of clinical and demographic metadata differed by source and by participant and was supplied without curation.

At one collaborating source in Seattle, patients were enrolled during active infection and were followed longitudinally through the course of disease. Each collaborating institution followed its own protocols to collect whole blood in K2EDTA tubes. For TCRbeta analysis, collaborator samples were shipped as frozen whole blood, as isolated PBMCs, or as DNA extracted from either sample type. The immunoSEQ Assay, a bias-controlled multiplex PCR, was used to amplify TCRbeta CDR3 regions from genomic DNA. As for how the authors treated the data: Nucleated cell counts per sample were estimated from amplification of reference gene primers within the assay. To quantify the absolute abundance of each unique TCRbeta CDR3 rearrangement, sequence reads were collapsed and filtered. Productive Simpson clonality was computed per sample as the square root of Simpson's diversity index over productive rearrangements. Imported from immuneACCESS, the table was reduced by TCRdb to in-frame sequences with V and J called. These copies leave out some clones; in studies compared against another copy, an unresolved V gene accounts for under half, and the cause of the remainder is not known. That table is the source of V, J and clone size, and D and trimming were worked out from the DNA. Counted in this sample were about 130,000 clones; about 89% of them appeared once. The top ten clonotypes cover about 10% of the sample.

The CDR3 holds 15 amino acids from the cysteine to the phenylalanine. The kept DNA is CDR3 alone, 45 bases in frame from the first base. CDR1 and CDR2, per the germline V gene, are SGDLS and YYNGEE. The V end loses 4 bases and the J end loses 1 base, and a stretch of 13 bases separates them. The sequence derives from a woman between 70 and 85 years old with COVID-19, enrolled during active disease. Sequencing was carried out using peripheral blood. The chain is made from TRBV9 and TRBJ2-3, with TRBD2 as a weak D call on 6 bases. The CDR3 region has the sequence CASSPLPGGTDTQYF. The DNA sequence follows: TGTGCCAGCAGCCCCCTACCGGGGGGCACAGATACGCAGTATTTT.